This T cell receptor beta chain was captured in a study of control samples from healthy donors and cancer patients. Libraries were prepared by immunoSEQ multiplex PCR; TCRdb keeps only in-frame clonotypes and omits some of them. Among 75,000 to 90,000 clones listed, about nine tenths were seen once. Input material: blood. The TCR comes from a man aged 25-45 years in good health.

The DNA of the CDR3 is TGTGCCAGCAGCATGAGGACAGGGAACTATGGCTACACCTTC. Protein product: CASSMRTGNYGYTF. This chain joins TRBV5-8 and TRBJ1-2, with 8 bases identical to TRBD1. V lost 4 bases and J lost 2; bases outside the gene matches: 4. The CDR3 consists of 14 residues. From germline, CDR1 is SGHTS and CDR2 YDEGEE.